The sequence of this T cell receptor beta chain was determined in a study of blood T cell repertoires in COVID-19. Grouping used clinical history reported by participants in a survey and questionnaire. Here immunoSEQ multiplex PCR was the method, and the copy in TCRdb shows in-frame clones only, minus some. The sample includes approximately 220,000 clones, roughly 85% of them seen just once. Trimming took 0 bases from V and 5 from J; bases not matched to a gene: 10. In germline, CDR1 is MGHRA, CDR2 YSYEKL. The length of the CDR3 is 17 residues. The receptor comes from a woman aged 40 to 50 with acute COVID-19. The chain recombines TRBV4-1 with TRBJ2-1, with 7 bases matching TRBD1. Sequencing was carried out using PBMCs or T cells enriched from blood (not recorded which). CDR3 region: CASSQDLGTERHNEQFF. In DNA, the CDR3 is TGCGCCAGCAGCCAAGATCTTGGGACAGAGAGACACAATGAGCAGTTCTTC.